This is a list of T cell receptor beta chains from one sample in a study of T cells after yellow fever vaccination. MiXCR was run by TCRdb on the 5' RACE reads, yielding one entry per CDR3 protein. The sample lists about 68,000 distinct CDR3 sequences, approximately 7% occurring once. The sample was CD8+ T cells sorted from PBMCs, taken around 45 days after the first yellow fever vaccination. These TCRs come from a man aged 18 to 35 who received the YFV17D yellow fever vaccine. Each CDR3 is given with its conserved first and last residue. Fields, in order: CDR3 protein, CDR3 DNA, clone size, J gene, V gene, D gene. D genes are given only for firm matches. Clone size, where shown, is once, few, many, or a class for clones that have expanded.

CASSLQGGQPQHF	TGTGCCAGCAGTTTACAGGGAGGCCAGCCCCAGCATTTT	many	TRBJ1-5	TRBV12-3/TRBV12-4	NA
CASSLLLDSYNEQFF	TGTGCCAGCAGTTTACTGCTAGACTCCTACAATGAGCAGTTCTTC	many	TRBJ2-1	TRBV27	NA
CASSQVNTDTQYF	TGTGCCAGCAGCCAAGTTAACACAGATACGCAGTATTTT	NA	TRBJ2-3	TRBV14	NA
CASSLVGSPNTEAFF	TGTGCCAGCAGCTTAGTCGGGTCCCCGAACACTGAAGCTTTCTTT	few	TRBJ1-1	TRBV7-6	NA
CASSERGLSSYNEQFF	TGTGCCAGCAGCGAACGGGGACTGAGCTCCTACAATGAGCAGTTCTTC	few	TRBJ2-1	TRBV7-9	NA
CASSPPRQGNLSPLHF	TGTGCCAGCAGCCCCCCCCGGCAGGGGAATCTATCACCCCTCCACTTT	many	TRBJ1-6	TRBV7-8	NA
CSARGVTYNEQFF	TGCAGTGCTAGAGGGGTGACCTACAATGAGCAGTTCTTC	many	TRBJ2-1	TRBV20-1	NA
CASSQVVTSRNTIYF	TGTGCCAGCAGCCAAGTCGTTACCAGTCGAAACACCATATATTTT	few	TRBJ1-3	TRBV14	NA
CASSSGTGGTQYF	TGTGCCAGCAGTTCCGGGACAGGGGGGACCCAGTACTTC	many	TRBJ2-5	TRBV6-5	TRBD1
CASSFPTGGDSPLHF	TGTGCCAGCAGCTTCCCGACAGGGGGTGATTCACCCCTCCACTTT	many	TRBJ1-6	TRBV7-2	TRBD1
CSATEGMGETQYF	TGCAGTGCCACGGAAGGGATGGGAGAGACCCAGTACTTC	many	TRBJ2-5	TRBV20-1	NA
CSAREASGGSASTDTQYF	TGCAGTGCTAGAGAGGCTAGCGGGGGGTCCGCCTCCACAGATACGCAGTATTTT	many	TRBJ2-3	TRBV20-1	TRBD2
CASSYGLAGVQETQYF	TGTGCCAGCAGCTACGGACTAGCGGGGGTTCAAGAGACCCAGTACTTC	few	TRBJ2-5	TRBV6-5	TRBD2
CATHSRGTGETYEQYF	TGTGCGACCCACTCGAGAGGGACAGGGGAAACCTACGAGCAGTACTTC	NA	TRBJ2-7	TRBV7-8	TRBD1
CATCQGTGNTDTQYF	TGTGCCACCTGCCAAGGGACAGGGAATACAGATACGCAGTATTTT	NA	TRBJ2-3	TRBV3-1	TRBD1
CASSLVGFQAHYGYTF	TGTGCCAGCAGCTTAGTCGGCTTCCAAGCCCACTATGGCTACACCTTC	NA	TRBJ1-2	TRBV7-2	NA
CASSQTGGAGDYGYTF	TGTGCCAGCAGCCAGACAGGGGGCGCGGGCGACTATGGCTACACCTTC	few	TRBJ1-2	TRBV4-2	TRBD1
CASSLEGTGDEQYF	TGCGCCAGCAGCTTGGAGGGGACAGGGGACGAGCAGTACTTC	NA	TRBJ2-7	TRBV5-1	TRBD1
CSAPQSGNTEAFF	TGCAGTGCTCCCCAGTCCGGCAACACTGAAGCTTTCTTT	many	TRBJ1-1	TRBV20-1	NA
CASRQGALEKLFF	TGCGCCAGCAGACAGGGGGCTTTGGAAAAACTGTTTTTT	many	TRBJ1-4	TRBV5-1	TRBD1
CASSSKTSGGTDTQYF	TGTGCCAGCAGCTCCAAGACTAGCGGGGGTACAGATACGCAGTATTTT	many	TRBJ2-3	TRBV11-2	TRBD2
CASRVAGGSSGANVLTF	TGTGCCAGCAGAGTAGCTGGAGGGAGCTCTGGGGCCAACGTCCTGACTTTC	NA	TRBJ2-6	TRBV7-2	NA
CSVLPREDLYEQYF	TGCAGCGTTCTTCCAAGGGAGGATCTCTACGAGCAGTACTTC	NA	TRBJ2-7	TRBV29-1	NA
CASSQDPGTGNEKLFF	TGTGCCAGCAGCCAAGATCCAGGGACAGGGAATGAAAAACTGTTTTTT	many	TRBJ1-4	TRBV4-2	TRBD1
CASSKTVDNSPLHF	TGTGCCAGCAGCAAGACGGTAGATAATTCACCCCTCCACTTT	many	TRBJ1-6	TRBV3-1	NA
CASSYSIGGREGQYF	TGTGCCAGCAGTTACTCAATCGGGGGCAGGGAGGGCCAGTACTTC	many	TRBJ2-5	TRBV6-5	NA
CSVEGRGRQHEQYF	TGCAGCGTTGAGGGGCGGGGCAGGCAGCACGAGCAGTACTTC	many	TRBJ2-7	TRBV29-1	NA
CASSSPSAQETQYF	TGTGCCAGCAGCTCCCCCTCGGCCCAAGAGACCCAGTACTTC	few	TRBJ2-5	TRBV7-9	NA
CASSQQFTGTSGVPIPKETQYF	TGTGCCAGCAGCCAACAGTTTACCGGGACTAGCGGGGTACCGATCCCCAAAGAGACCCAGTACTTC	many	TRBJ2-5	TRBV3-1	TRBD2
CAISADLISNQPQHF	TGTGCCATCAGTGCGGACCTGATCAGCAATCAGCCCCAGCATTTT	many	TRBJ1-5	TRBV10-3	NA
CATSDLLDRDNEQFF	TGTGCCACCAGTGACCTCCTGGACAGAGACAATGAGCAGTTCTTC	few	TRBJ2-1	TRBV24-1	NA
CASSLGTSGVLRWETQYF	TGCGCCAGCAGCCTCGGGACTAGCGGCGTCTTGAGGTGGGAGACCCAGTACTTC	many	TRBJ2-5	TRBV5-1	TRBD2
CASSQGRLAAGETQYF	TGTGCCAGCAGCCAAGGTAGACTAGCGGCGGGGGAGACCCAGTACTTC	few	TRBJ2-5	TRBV4-2	TRBD2
CASSYYGTPNTGELFF	TGTGCCAGCAGCTATTACGGGACACCGAACACCGGGGAGCTGTTTTTT	many	TRBJ2-2	TRBV7-9	NA
CASSFGGANEQFF	TGTGCCAGCAGTTTCGGGGGGGCAAATGAGCAGTTCTTC	NA	TRBJ2-1	TRBV7-3	TRBD2
CASSEADGEVETQYF	TGTGCCAGCAGTGAAGCGGATGGGGAGGTGGAGACCCAGTACTTC	many	TRBJ2-5	TRBV6-1	NA
CASSSEAEAFF	TGTGCCAGCAGTTCAGAGGCCGAAGCTTTCTTT	many	TRBJ1-1	TRBV7-8	NA
CASSTTGGPSTGELFF	TGTGCCAGCAGCACGACGGGGGGGCCAAGTACCGGGGAGCTGTTTTTT	NA	TRBJ2-2	TRBV7-9	TRBD2
CASSLGGSQPQHF	TGTGCCAGCAGCTTAGGGGGGTCTCAGCCCCAGCATTTT	few	TRBJ1-5	TRBV7-9	NA
CASSWTGSSYNEQFF	TGTGCCAGCAGCTGGACAGGGAGCTCCTACAATGAGCAGTTCTTC	many	TRBJ2-1	TRBV12-3/TRBV12-4	TRBD1
CASIHSAGVLGRAEAFF	TGTGCCAGCATCCACTCGGCAGGTGTGTTGGGTCGTGCTGAAGCTTTCTTT	many	TRBJ1-1	TRBV6-2/TRBV6-3	NA
CASSSPVAGGDYNEQFF	TGTGCCAGCAGTTCCCCCGTAGCGGGGGGAGACTACAATGAGCAGTTCTTC	many	TRBJ2-1	TRBV6-2/TRBV6-3	TRBD2
CATSDTGTVRPGETQYF	TGTGCCACCAGTGATACGGGGACTGTACGACCTGGGGAGACCCAGTACTTC	many	TRBJ2-5	TRBV24-1	NA
CASSLYGTGIVQETQYF	TGTGCCAGCAGCTTATACGGGACAGGGATCGTCCAAGAGACCCAGTACTTC	many	TRBJ2-5	TRBV7-6	TRBD1
CASAGGGTEAFF	TGCGCCAGCGCCGGGGGGGGGACTGAAGCTTTCTTT	many	TRBJ1-1	TRBV5-1	NA
CASSLSRSPQETQYF	TGTGCCAGCAGTTTATCACGTAGCCCCCAAGAGACCCAGTACTTC	many	TRBJ2-5	TRBV12-3/TRBV12-4	NA
CASSPRPGGNEQFF	TGTGCCAGCAGCCCACGGCCTGGAGGGAATGAGCAGTTCTTC	NA	TRBJ2-1	TRBV12-3/TRBV12-4	NA
CASSKRRASNEKLFF	TGTGCCAGTAGTAAGAGGAGGGCGTCTAATGAAAAACTGTTTTTT	NA	TRBJ1-4	TRBV19	NA
CASSGLKAEAFF	TGTGCCAGCAGCGGCCTCAAAGCTGAAGCTTTCTTT	NA	TRBJ1-1	TRBV11-2	NA
CASSVDRAGETQYF	TGTGCCAGCAGTGTCGACAGGGCAGGGGAGACCCAGTACTTC	many	TRBJ2-5	TRBV28	TRBD1
CASSQGLAGGYEQFF	TGCGCCAGCAGCCAAGGACTAGCGGGGGGGTATGAGCAGTTCTTC	many	TRBJ2-1	TRBV4-1	TRBD2
CASSAIQGRETQYF	TGCGCCAGCAGCGCGATACAGGGGCGGGAGACCCAGTACTTC	many	TRBJ2-5	TRBV5-1	TRBD1
CASSPWAYSNQPQHF	TGTGCCAGCAGCCCCTGGGCTTATAGCAATCAGCCCCAGCATTTT	NA	TRBJ1-5	TRBV7-6	NA
CATSRGNTQYF	TGTGCCACAAGTCGTGGGAATACGCAGTATTTT	many	TRBJ2-3	TRBV6-5	NA
CASSPPKNEQFF	TGTGCCAGCAGCCCCCCTAAGAATGAGCAGTTCTTC	many	TRBJ2-1	TRBV7-9	NA
CASSSINGVGQPQHF	TGTGCCAGCAGTTCAATAAACGGGGTCGGGCAGCCCCAGCATTTT	many	TRBJ1-5	TRBV27	NA
CASSSRAGGPYNEQFF	TGTGCCAGCAGCTCACGGGCGGGGGGGCCCTACAATGAGCAGTTCTTC	few	TRBJ2-1	TRBV7-2	TRBD2